The 12 T cell receptor beta chains below all came from one sample that was sequenced in a study of cytomegalovirus exposure and HLA in healthy donors. Amplification used 60 Vbeta primers and 13 Jbeta primers. The table came from immunoSEQ multiplex PCR; TCRdb's copy has only in-frame clones and leaves some out. Altogether over 200,000 clones are present, more than 75% being singletons, with the ten largest covering about 1.2%. Material for sequencing was PBMCs. The receptor source for this set is a human donor in good health.

In this sample, this clone turned up a few times. V gene TRBV28 combines with J gene TRBJ2-4, with D perhaps matching TRBD2 (6 bases). The germline V gene has CDR1 MDHEN and CDR2 SYDVKM. The CDR3 spans 15 residues. V was pared by 6 bases and J by 0 bases, with 12 bases between. The DNA for the CDR3 is TGTGCCAGCAGGCCCTCGGGACTAGCCAAAAACATTCAGTACTTC. This translates into CASRPSGLAKNIQYF.

This chain links TRBV18 with TRBJ2-1; weak D call: TRBD1 (6 bases). Trimming took off 4 bases at V and 4 bases at J, with 14 bases between the two ends. The CDR3 sequence is 15 residues long. CDR1 and CDR2 (germline): KGHSH, LQKENI. The CDR3 nucleotides are TGTGCCAGCTCACGACAGGCAAGTATGTACAATGAGCAGTTCTTC. Translation gives CASSRQASMYNEQFF. The whole variable domain, remainder taken from reference TRBV18 and TRBJ2-1, is NAGVMQNPRHLVRRRGQEARLRCSPMKGHSHVYWYRQLPEEGLKFMVYLQKENIIDESGMPKERFSAEFPKEGPSILRIQQVVRGDSAAYFCASSRQASMYNEQFFGPGTRLTVL.

The V gene is TRBV13, the J gene TRBJ2-3; 7 nucleotides agree with TRBD2. Germline V gene sequence: CDR1 PRHDT, CDR2 FYEKMQ (reference sequence). The CDR3 spans 14 residues. V lost 2 bases to trimming and J lost 4 bases; unmatched junction nucleotides: 3. The CDR3: CASSLRAGADTQYF. CDR3 nucleotide sequence: TGTGCCAGCAGCTTAAGGGCGGGAGCAGATACGCAGTATTTT.

The chain combines TRBV28 with TRBJ1-5, with 12 bases lining up with TRBD1. The trim removed 5 bases at V and 2 bases at J, leaving 7 bases unmatched. CDR1 and CDR2 (germline): MDHEN, SYDVKM. CDR3 length: 17 amino acids. This CDR3 reads CASSGTGGAVGNQPQHF. DNA for the CDR3: TGTGCCAGCAGTGGGACAGGGGGCGCGGTTGGCAATCAGCCCCAGCATTTT.

This chain uses TRBV11-2 with TRBJ1-2; 9 bases are shared with TRBD1. Trimming at V came to 5 bases and at J to 3 bases, leaving 10 bases not matched to a gene. CDR3 length equals 16 residues. The germline gives CDR1 SGHAT, CDR2 FQNNGV. The CDR3 here is CASSPVRDRAHYGYTF. CDR3 sequence (DNA): TGTGCCAGCAGCCCGGTCAGGGACAGGGCACACTATGGCTACACCTTC.

This chain uses TRBV6-1 with TRBJ2-3, with D tentatively TRBD2 (5 bases). The V end lost 7 bases, the J end lost 1 base, and 15 bases lay between the germline ends. CDR1 MNHNS and CDR2 SASEGT come from the germline V gene. The CDR3 length is 15 residues. The CDR3 region has the DNA TGTGCCAGCAACGACCGAGGGCCTGGCACAGATACGCAGTATTTT. This gives the protein CASNDRGPGTDTQYF.

This chain links TRBV28 with TRBJ1-4; weak D call: TRBD1 (6 bases). CDR3 length equals 16 residues. Trimming stripped 4 bases from V and 3 bases from J, with 15 bases between. Germline CDR1 reads MDHEN; CDR2 reads SYDVKM. The CDR3 sequence is CASSSPRGSSNEKLFF. The CDR3 DNA is TGTGCCAGCAGTTCCCCCAGGGGATCCTCTAATGAAAAACTGTTTTTT.

Here the CDR3 reads CASSHGRSTDTQYF. The CDR3 region has the DNA TGTGCCAGCAGCCACGGGAGAAGCACAGATACGCAGTATTTT. This chain connects TRBV28 to TRBJ2-3; D possibly corresponds to TRBD2 (6 bases). Germline CDR1 reads MDHEN; CDR2 reads SYDVKM. Trimming took off 6 bases at V and 0 bases at J, with 10 bases between the two ends. This CDR3 has 14 amino acids.

The rearrangement links TRBV5-5 to TRBJ1-2, with D possibly matching TRBD1 (5 bases). V was trimmed by 4 bases and J by 8 bases, leaving 15 bases between them. This CDR3 region has 13 residues. Looked up from germline, CDR1 is SGHKS and CDR2 is YYEKEE (reference sequence). CDR3 nucleotides: TGTGCCAGCAGCCGCAGCGGGGGTGAAGGCTACACCTTC. Translation: CASSRSGGEGYTF. The full variable domain, in which reference TRBV5-5 and TRBJ1-2 provide the parts outside the CDR3, is DAGVTQSPTHLIKTRGQQVTLRCSPISGHKSVSWYQQVLGQGPQFIFQYYEKEERGRGNFPDRFSARQFPNYSSELNVNALLLGDSALYLCASSRSGGEGYTFGSGTRLTVV.

This clone was found a few times. The J gene is TRBJ2-3, the V gene TRBV11-2; 11 bases agree with TRBD2. Germline lookup yields CDR1 SGHAT and CDR2 FQNNGV. V dropped 5 bases and J dropped 5; count of bases not matched to a gene: 6. The CDR3 has 15 amino acids. The CDR3 sequence: CASSVSGRAVDTQYF. The DNA for the CDR3 is TGTGCCAGCAGCGTTAGCGGGAGGGCCGTAGATACGCAGTATTTT.

The chain uses TRBV5-1 and TRBJ2-1; D is possibly TRBD1 (5 bases). The CDR3 is 15 residues long. The V end lost 4 bases, the J end lost 0 bases, and 11 bases lay between the germline ends. The V gene's germline CDR1 is SGHRS and CDR2 YFSETQ. As DNA, the CDR3 is TGCGCCAGCAGCCGCAGGGTGGGCTCCTACAATGAGCAGTTCTTC. The encoded protein is CASSRRVGSYNEQFF.

The genes are TRBV19 and TRBJ2-7; perhaps TRBD1 as D (6 bases). The germline V gene encodes CDR1 LNHDA and CDR2 SQIVND (reference sequence). V gave up 1 base and J gave up 5 bases, with 15 bases separating them. The CDR3 covers 15 residues. This chain's CDR3 is CASSIGDRSYNEQYF. CDR3 in DNA: TGTGCCAGTAGTATAGGCGACAGGTCTTACAACGAGCAGTACTTC.